This TCR beta chain was found in a study of T cell responses to AZD1222 COVID-19 vaccine. General study findings and limits: Among those given AZD1222, only five to seven were seropositive at baseline. All repertoire sampling was performed exclusively after the peak T cell response.

With regard to this clone: Its cognate antigen is unknown.

Profiled with immunoSEQ multiplex PCR; TCRdb holds only in-frame clones, not every one. The sample holds approximately 50,000 clones, around 80% seen once. The CDR3 extends over 14 amino acids. Trimming cost V 4 bases and J 0 bases, with 9 bases left between them. Germline V gene lookup returns CDR1 SEHNR and CDR2 FQNEAQ (reference sequence). The sample was peripheral blood, taken on day 0 of AZD1222 vaccination. The sequence derives from an adult in good health. This chain uses TRBV7-9 with TRBJ1-1; TRBD1 is a possible D gene (6 bases). The CDR3 DNA reads TGTGCCAGCAGCTCACGGACAGTGAACACTGAAGCTTTCTTT. Translation gives CASSSRTVNTEAFF.